This T cell receptor (beta chain) emerged from a study of shared clonotypes between healthy human individuals. Study-wide points: On the whole, naive subsets had larger estimated richness than memory subsets had. Relative to clonotypes present in all four donors, those not shared had lower generation probabilities. Across a handful of donors, naive CD4 shared around 5.1%, naive CD8 more than 3%, memory CD4 roughly 2.5%, memory CD8 under 0.5%.

Produced via immunoSEQ multiplex PCR; TCRdb's table is partial and in-frame only. The table shows more than 400,000 clones, with 90% to 97% occurring only once. As regards this clone: Its specificity is unknown.

With 0 bases removed from V and 7 bases from J, the gap between germline ends came to 14 bases. The V gene's germline CDR1 is SGHNT and CDR2 YYREEE (reference sequence). The CDR3 sequence is 16 residues long. This sequence joins TRBV5-4 and TRBJ1-6, with a weak D call TRBD1 (6 bases). Material: naive CD4+ T cells sorted from blood. Sample subset: CD45RA+ positively selected. This TCR came from a woman aged 25 to 45 in good health. The chain's CDR3 is CASSLVGGGSNSPLHF. In nucleotides, the CDR3 is TGTGCCAGCAGCTTGGTTGGGGGCGGTTCGAATTCACCCCTCCACTTT.